The source of this T cell receptor (beta chain) is a study of cytomegalovirus exposure and HLA in healthy donors. The method was immunoSEQ multiplex PCR; TCRdb's version includes in-frame clones alone and lacks a portion of them. The repertoire holds about 280,000 clones, with approximately 86% as singletons. Donors were drawn from the approximately 120-subject validation cohort, separate from the 666-subject first cohort. CDR1 and CDR2 from the germline V gene are LNHNV and YYDKDF (reference sequence). The germline V and J ends were trimmed by 6 bases and 4 bases, with 9 bases remaining between them. This CDR3 has 12 amino acids. General observations from the study: The classifier reportedly diagnosed cytomegalovirus status with high specificity and sensitivity. Cytomegalovirus association was listed for approximately 160 TCR beta chains.

As regards this clone: Its specificity is not known.

Sequenced material: PBMCs. J is TRBJ1-1 and V is TRBV15; tentatively, D is TRBD1 (5 bases). The TCR was taken from a woman in her late teens or twenties in good health and CMV-seronegative. CDR3 residues: CATRGGGTEAFF. The DNA for the CDR3 is TGTGCCACCAGAGGCGGGGGCACTGAAGCTTTCTTT.